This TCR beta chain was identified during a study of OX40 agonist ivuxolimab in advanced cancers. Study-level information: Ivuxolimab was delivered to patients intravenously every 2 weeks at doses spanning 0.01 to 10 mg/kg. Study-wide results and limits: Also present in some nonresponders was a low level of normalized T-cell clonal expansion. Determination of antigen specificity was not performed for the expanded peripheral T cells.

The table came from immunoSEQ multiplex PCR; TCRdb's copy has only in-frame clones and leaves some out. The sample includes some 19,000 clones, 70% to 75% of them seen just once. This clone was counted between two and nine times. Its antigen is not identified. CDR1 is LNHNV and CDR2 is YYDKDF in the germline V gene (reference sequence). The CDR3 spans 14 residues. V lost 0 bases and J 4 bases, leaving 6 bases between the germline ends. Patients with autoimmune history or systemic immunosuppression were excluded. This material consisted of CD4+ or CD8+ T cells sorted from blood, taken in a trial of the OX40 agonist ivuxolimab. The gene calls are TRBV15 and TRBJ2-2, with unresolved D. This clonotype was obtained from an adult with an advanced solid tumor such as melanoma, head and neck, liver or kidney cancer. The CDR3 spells CATSRDPATGELFF. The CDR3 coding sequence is TGTGCCACCAGCAGAGATCCGGCCACCGGGGAGCTGTTTTTT.